The 5 T cell receptor beta chains in this list originate from one sample, sequenced in a study of cytomegalovirus exposure and HLA in healthy donors. The PCR was carried out with 60 Vbeta primers and 13 Jbeta primers. Some clones are missing from TCRdb's copy, which holds only in-frame ones; the method was immunoSEQ multiplex PCR. The profile shows 140,000 or so clones, about 64% of them singletons. Sequencing was performed on PBMCs. These receptors were collected from a man between 60 and 70 years old in good health and CMV-seronegative.

The CDR3 DNA reads as TGTGCCAGCAGGCCCACAGGCGACCAAGAGACCCAGTACTTC. This sequence encodes CASRPTGDQETQYF. V and J are TRBV28 and TRBJ2-5, with D tentatively TRBD1 (5 bases). Germline CDR1 and CDR2: MDHEN and SYDVKM. Deletions cut 6 bases from V and 0 bases from J, with 11 bases between. The CDR3 covers 14 residues.

The J gene is TRBJ1-5, the V gene TRBV6-5, with D possibly TRBD1 on 6 matching bases. This CDR3 contains 15 residues. Trimming cost V 7 bases and J 1 base, with 14 bases left between them. CDR1 is MNHEY and CDR2 is SVGAGI in the germline V gene. CDR3 protein: CASKEYRESNQPQHF. The CDR3 region has the DNA TGTGCCAGCAAAGAGTACAGGGAGAGCAATCAGCCCCAGCATTTT.

This rearrangement joins TRBV18 to TRBJ2-7; tentatively, D is TRBD1 (5 bases). V lost 4 bases and J 5 bases, leaving 15 bases between the germline ends. The CDR3 runs 14 residues. Germline V gene sequence: CDR1 KGHSH, CDR2 LQKENI. CDR3 coding DNA: TGTGCCAGCTCACTCGACAGAGATTTAGACGAGCAGTACTTC. Translation: CASSLDRDLDEQYF. Together with reference TRBV18 and TRBJ2-7, the CDR3 gives the full variable domain: NAGVMQNPRHLVRRRGQEARLRCSPMKGHSHVYWYRQLPEEGLKFMVYLQKENIIDESGMPKERFSAEFPKEGPSILRIQQVVRGDSAAYFCASSLDRDLDEQYFGPGTRLTVT.

The chain uses TRBV6-6 and TRBJ1-2; the D gene is possibly TRBD1 (5 bases). Germline V gene sequence: CDR1 MNHNY, CDR2 SVGAGI (reference sequence). CDR3 length equals 13 residues. Trimming removed 0 bases from V and 6 bases from J, with 8 bases in between. The CDR3: CASSYSSRDGYTF. As DNA, the CDR3 is TGTGCCAGCAGTTACTCGAGCAGGGATGGCTACACCTTC.

This clone came up a few times. The chain joins TRBV5-6 to TRBJ1-2; D remains unclear. The CDR3 consists of 12 residues. V gave up 0 bases and J gave up 8 bases, with 8 bases separating them. The V gene's germline CDR1 is SGHDT and CDR2 YYEEEE. The CDR3: CASSLGTMGYTF. CDR3 in DNA: TGTGCCAGCAGCTTGGGGACTATGGGCTACACCTTC.